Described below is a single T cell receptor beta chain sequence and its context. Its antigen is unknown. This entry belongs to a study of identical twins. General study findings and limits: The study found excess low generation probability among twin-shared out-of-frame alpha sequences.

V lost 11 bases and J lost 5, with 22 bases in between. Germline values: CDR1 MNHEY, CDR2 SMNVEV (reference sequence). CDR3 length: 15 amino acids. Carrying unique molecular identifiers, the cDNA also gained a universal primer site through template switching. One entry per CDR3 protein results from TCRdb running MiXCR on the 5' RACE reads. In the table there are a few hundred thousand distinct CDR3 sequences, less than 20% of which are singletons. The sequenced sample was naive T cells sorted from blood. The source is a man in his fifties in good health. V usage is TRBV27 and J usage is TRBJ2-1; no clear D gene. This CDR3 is CAASPTPSPHNEQFF. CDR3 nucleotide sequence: TGTGCCGCGAGTCCTACCCCTAGTCCCCACAATGAGCAGTTCTTC.